The 9 T cell receptor beta chains in this list originate from one sample, sequenced in a study of blood T cell repertoires in COVID-19. TCRdb keeps only in-frame clones here, not all; method: immunoSEQ multiplex PCR. The profile shows tens of thousands of clones, over 65% of them singletons. The sequencing sample was made of peripheral blood. These receptors were obtained from a human donor in a cohort sampled during active COVID-19.

The chain recombines TRBV28 with TRBJ2-3, with a possible D match to TRBD1 (5 bases). This CDR3 is 16 amino acids long. Trimming cost V 4 bases and J 1 base, with 15 bases left between them. CDR1 is MDHEN and CDR2 is SYDVKM in the germline V gene. CDR3 loop: CASSSLHGRGTDTQYF. CDR3 DNA sequence: TGTGCCAGCAGTTCACTCCATGGCAGGGGCACAGATACGCAGTATTTT.

The V and J genes are TRBV11-2 and TRBJ2-5, with 11 bases fitting TRBD2. Germline V lookup: CDR1 SGHAT, CDR2 FQNNGV. The CDR3 is 15 residues long. Trimming at V came to 0 bases and at J to 4 bases, leaving 1 base not matched to a gene. The CDR3 DNA sequence: TGTGCCAGCAGCTTAGATACTAGCGGGGGAGAGACCCAGTACTTC. Translation gives CASSLDTSGGETQYF.

This chain uses TRBV18 with TRBJ1-5; D might be TRBD1 (5 bases). CDR1 is KGHSH, CDR2 LQKENI, per germline. This CDR3 comprises 17 residues. Trimming shortened V by 3 bases and J by 0 bases, and 15 bases separated the two germline ends. CDR3 bases: TGTGCCAGCTCACCCGACAGCTCACCGCTTAGCAATCAGCCCCAGCATTTT. Translating gives CASSPDSSPLSNQPQHF.

This clone was observed once. The chain recombines TRBV27 with TRBJ2-1; tentatively, D is TRBD1 (5 bases). The CDR3 is 13 residues long. V lost 5 bases to trimming and J lost 10 bases, with 15 bases between them. Germline loops: CDR1 MNHEY, CDR2 SMNVEV (reference sequence). The CDR3 DNA is TGTGCCAGCAGTGTCAACGAGCAGGGAGAGCAGTTCTTC. Protein sequence: CASSVNEQGEQFF.

A single count supports this clone. Other DNA sequences of this sample code for an identical CDR3. V usage is TRBV5-1 and J usage is TRBJ1-1; TRBD1 matches 7 bases. Germline CDR1 is SGHRS and CDR2 is YFSETQ. J gave up 0 bases and V 3 bases, and 2 bases lay outside the gene matches. The CDR3 length is 14 residues. CDR3 bases: TGCGCCAGCAGCTCACAGGGGCTGAACACTGAAGCTTTCTTT. Protein sequence: CASSSQGLNTEAFF.

The chain has TRBV5-4 and TRBJ2-4, with 7 bases aligning to TRBD2. This CDR3 contains 15 residues. Germline loops: CDR1 SGHNT, CDR2 YYREEE (reference sequence). V lost 6 bases, J lost 3 bases, and 9 bases stayed unmatched. The CDR3, as DNA: TGTGCCAGCAAGGTGGGAGGGCCGGTCAAAAACATTCAGTACTTC. It codes for CASKVGGPVKNIQYF.

The chain has TRBV27 and TRBJ2-7; the D gene is possibly TRBD1 (5 bases). This CDR3 region has 14 residues. Between the trimmed V and J ends, which lost 3 bases and 3 bases, there was a span of 12 bases. Germline loops: CDR1 MNHEY, CDR2 SMNVEV (reference sequence). The CDR3 sequence is CASSLTGQNYEQYF. The CDR3 DNA follows: TGTGCCAGCAGTTTGACTGGACAAAACTACGAGCAGTACTTC.

The J gene is TRBJ1-2, the V gene TRBV19; 7 nucleotides line up with TRBD1. V dropped 2 bases and J dropped 5; count of bases not matched to a gene: 2. The germline V gene encodes CDR1 LNHDA and CDR2 SQIVND (reference sequence). This CDR3 spans 13 amino acids. CDR3 DNA sequence: TGTGCCAGTAGTATAACAGGGGATTATGGCTACACCTTC. Protein: CASSITGDYGYTF.

This chain links TRBV7-9 with TRBJ2-1, with D possibly being TRBD2 (6 bases). V dropped 6 bases and J dropped 3 bases, with 15 bases sitting between them. Germline assignment: CDR1 SEHNR and CDR2 FQNEAQ (reference sequence). This CDR3 spans 15 amino acids. The CDR3 is CASSKYGTLYNEQFF. The CDR3 region has the DNA TGTGCCAGCAGTAAATACGGGACTCTCTACAATGAGCAGTTCTTC.